This TCR beta chain appears in the sequencing data of a study of glioma-infiltrating T cells. CDR3 length equals 12 residues. Germline V gene lookup returns CDR1 SGHNT and CDR2 YENEEA. TCR alpha and beta CDR3 regions were amplified from RNA using iRepertoire nested multiplex PCR. From the multiplex PCR reads, TCRdb called clonotypes with MiXCR, one entry per CDR3 protein. This table has more than 350,000 distinct CDR3 sequences, roughly two fifths appearing once. For this clonotype: One junction end does not reproduce the germline sequence, and a read error may be involved.

Sample: glioma tissue, nonneoplastic brain tissue, or PBMCs (not recorded which). The V call is TRBV11-3, the J call TRBJ2-7; D not certain. The receptor comes from a human donor with low-grade glioma or glioblastoma, undergoing nonglioma brain surgery, or in good health (not recorded which). CDR3 sequence (DNA): TGTGCCAGCAGCGAGCAGGACGGCATCTTACACTTC. Translating it yields CASSEQDGILHF.